This TCR beta chain was sequenced for a study of blood T cell repertoires in COVID-19. Study summary: Spain, Italy and the United States supplied samples that represented acute and convalescent COVID-19. PBMCs, B-cell-depleted T cells, or T cells provided the cDNA or gDNA that made up the material.

CDR3 length: 16 amino acids. V gave up 0 bases and J gave up 3 bases, with 14 bases separating them. Germline assignment: CDR1 SEHNR and CDR2 FQNEAQ (reference sequence). Clinical history as reported by participants underpinned cohort assignment. Under the authors' procedure: Reference gene primers were amplified, and this amplification served to estimate nucleated cell counts. The data were produced by immunoSEQ multiplex PCR, yet TCRdb's version contains in-frame clones alone and is incomplete. The V and J calls and clone size are taken from that table; D and trimming were inferred from the DNA. The table records 290,000 or so clones, 90% of them present only once.

The origin of this receptor is a woman between 18 and 29 years old with acute COVID-19. The material sequenced was PBMCs or T cells enriched from blood (not recorded which). This sequence joins TRBV7-9 and TRBJ2-5; a weak D match, TRBD2 (5 bases). The CDR3 is CASSLAPWEQEETQYF. CDR3 DNA sequence: TGTGCCAGCAGCTTAGCCCCTTGGGAGCAGGAAGAGACCCAGTACTTC.